Each of the 6 T cell receptor beta chains below was sequenced from the same sample in a study of identical twins. Each CDR3 protein is one row after TCRdb ran MiXCR on the 5' RACE reads. The sample holds some 250,000 distinct CDR3 sequences, under 8.5% seen once. This sample was shared with a second study, whose subject was T cells expressing NK-cell markers.

The sequenced material came from CD8+ T cells sorted from blood. Receptors originate from a woman aged 18-30 years in good health.

This clonotype was picked up a small number of times. The rearrangement links TRBV20-1 to TRBJ2-7; D gene ambiguous. Deletions cut 7 bases from V and 2 bases from J, with 18 bases between. The germline V gene encodes CDR1 DFQATT and CDR2 SNEGSKA (reference sequence). The CDR3 is 14 amino acids. CDR3 bases: TGCAGTGTATCTTTGGGCGGTGGACCCTACGAGCAGTACTTC. Amino acid sequence: CSVSLGGGPYEQYF.

The chain is built from TRBV12-5 and TRBJ1-2, with D possibly TRBD1 on 5 matching bases. Germline CDR1 and CDR2: LGHNT and FRNRAP. Trimming took 6 bases from V and 4 from J, leaving 9 bases between them. This CDR3 has 12 amino acids. CDR3: CASGDGGYGYTF. The CDR3, as DNA: TGTGCTAGTGGGGATGGGGGCTATGGCTACACCTTC.

As concerns this clonotype: Because it lacks the conserved phenylalanine or tryptophan at the end, this CDR3 is likely a read error. The rearrangement links TRBV6-2 or TRBV6-3 to TRBJ2-4; 8 nucleotides match TRBD2. Trimming took 2 bases from V and 7 from J; bases not matched to a gene: 4. Germline values: CDR1 MNHEY, CDR2 SVGEGT. This CDR3 has 14 residues. CDR3 residues: CASSYAGGGNIQYL. The DNA of the CDR3 is TGTGCCAGCAGTTACGCGGGGGGTGGGAACATTCAGTACCTC.

This clonotype was seen repeatedly, ten times or more. The J gene is TRBJ1-1, the V gene TRBV12-3 or TRBV12-4; 7 bases match TRBD1. This CDR3 region has 14 residues. V was clipped by 6 bases and J by 1 base; unmatched bases: 5. The CDR3 nucleotides read TGTGCCAGCAGCCGGACAGGAGAGAACACTGAAGCTTTCTTT. Encoded protein: CASSRTGENTEAFF.

This clonotype showed up just a few times. CDR3 in DNA: TGTGCCAGCAGCACCCCCGAGGGACTAGCGGGCATCAGCTCCTACAATGAGCAGTTCTTC. It encodes CASSTPEGLAGISSYNEQFF. The gene calls are TRBV9 and TRBJ2-1, with 12 bases identical to TRBD2. The V gene's germline CDR1 is SGDLS and CDR2 YYNGEE. This CDR3 is 20 amino acids long. V trimming: 4 bases; J trimming: 0 bases; junction bases outside the gene matches: 14.

The chain uses TRBV12-3 or TRBV12-4 and TRBJ2-7, with TRBD1 matching over 8 bases. The J segment lost 3 bases and the V segment lost 5 bases, leaving 12 bases of the junction unmatched. CDR3 length: 16 amino acids. Written as DNA, the CDR3 is TGTGCCAGCAGTCCTCGCCCGACAGGGGTGAACTACGAGCAGTACTTC. Translation gives CASSPRPTGVNYEQYF.